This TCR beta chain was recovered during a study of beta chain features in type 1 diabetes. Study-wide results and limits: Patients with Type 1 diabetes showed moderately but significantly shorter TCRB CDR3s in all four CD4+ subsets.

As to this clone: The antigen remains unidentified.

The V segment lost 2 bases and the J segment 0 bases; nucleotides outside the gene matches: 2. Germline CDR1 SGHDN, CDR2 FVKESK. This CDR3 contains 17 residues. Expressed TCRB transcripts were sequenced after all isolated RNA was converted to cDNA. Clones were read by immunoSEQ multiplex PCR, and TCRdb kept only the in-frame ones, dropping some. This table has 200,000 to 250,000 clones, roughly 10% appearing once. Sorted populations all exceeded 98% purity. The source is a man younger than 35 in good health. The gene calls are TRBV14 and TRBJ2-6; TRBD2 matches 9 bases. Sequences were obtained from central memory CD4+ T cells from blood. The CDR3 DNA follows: TGTGCCAGCAGCCAACGCGGGAGGGCCTCTGGGGCCAACGTCCTGACTTTC. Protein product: CASSQRGRASGANVLTF. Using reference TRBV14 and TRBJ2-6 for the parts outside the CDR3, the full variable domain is EAGVTQFPSHSVIEKGQTVTLRCDPISGHDNLYWYRRVMGKEIKFLLHFVKESKQDESGMPNNRFLAERTGGTYSTLKVQPAELEDSGVYFCASSQRGRASGANVLTFGAGSRLTVL.